These 8 T cell receptor beta chains were all obtained from the same sample, sequenced in a study of a mutant IDH1 vaccine in newly diagnosed glioma. These TCRs are of unknown antigen specificity. The repertoire was sequenced with immunoSEQ multiplex PCR; TCRdb's copy has only in-frame clones and lacks some. The sample holds about 44,000 clones, about 91% seen once. The time point: week 23, last vaccination. With topical imiquimod, each dose of the vaccine consisted of 300 ug of mutant IDH1 20-mer peptide. The sample here was PBMCs, taken from a glioma patient whose treatment included an IDH1 peptide vaccine. The receptor set was obtained from a man in his fifties or sixties with glioma.

The chain combines TRBV7-3 with TRBJ1-3, with TRBD1 matching 8 bases. The CDR3 covers 15 residues. Germline V gene lookup returns CDR1 SGHTA and CDR2 FQGTGA. Trimming at V came to 5 bases and at J to 0 bases, leaving 3 bases not matched to a gene. In DNA form, the CDR3 reads TGTGCCAGCAGCCCAGGGACAGGCTCTGGAAACACCATATATTTT. It codes for CASSPGTGSGNTIYF. The entire variable domain, with the rest obtained from reference TRBV7-3 and TRBJ1-3, is as follows: GAGVSQTPSNKVTEKGKYVELRCDPISGHTALYWYRQSLGQGPEFLIYFQGTGAADDSGLPNDRFFAVRPEGSVSTLKIQRTERGDSAVYLCASSPGTGSGNTIYFGEGSWLTVV.

This chain links TRBV7-9 with TRBJ2-3; tentatively, D is TRBD1 (6 bases). The CDR3 sequence is 14 residues long. Trimming stripped 5 bases from V and 6 bases from J, with 15 bases between. The V gene's germline CDR1 is SEHNR and CDR2 FQNEAQ (reference sequence). The CDR3 DNA is TGTGCCAGCAGCCCTTTCGGTGGGGGCGATACGCAGTATTTT. This translates into CASSPFGGGDTQYF.

This chain uses TRBV10-3 with TRBJ1-1; weak D call: TRBD1 (5 bases). This CDR3 has 14 residues. The V gene lost 0 bases and the J gene lost 4 bases, with 9 bases spanning the gap. Per the germline V gene, CDR1 is ENHRY and CDR2 is SYGVKD. CDR3 amino acids: CAISESGVGTEAFF. CDR3 in DNA: TGTGCCATCAGTGAGTCGGGGGTAGGCACTGAAGCTTTCTTT.

This sequence joins TRBV4-3 and TRBJ2-5, with 14 bases fitting TRBD2. The CDR3 sequence is 16 residues long. Germline CDR1 is LGHNA and CDR2 is YSLEER. Germline trimming cut 4 bases from V and 6 bases from J; bases unmatched to any gene: 7. The CDR3: CASSLWTSGGRKTQYF. DNA for the CDR3: TGCGCCAGCAGCCTATGGACTAGCGGGGGGAGAAAGACCCAGTACTTC.

The chain has TRBV5-1 and TRBJ2-5, with 7 bases matching TRBD1. CDR3 size: 14 residues. Looked up from germline, CDR1 is SGHRS and CDR2 is YFSETQ. The V segment lost 0 bases and the J segment 5 bases; nucleotides outside the gene matches: 4. The CDR3 protein is CASSLETGLETQYF. CDR3 coding DNA: TGCGCCAGCAGCTTGGAGACAGGGTTGGAGACCCAGTACTTC.

The rearrangement links TRBV11-1 to TRBJ2-1; perhaps D is TRBD1 or TRBD2 (5 bases each). This CDR3 comprises 15 residues. Germline CDR1 is SGHAT and CDR2 is FQDESV (reference sequence). V lost 4 bases and J 4 bases, leaving 14 bases between the germline ends. The CDR3 nucleotides are TGTGCCAGCAGCTGGGGACCCCCGGGGTACAATGAGCAGTTCTTC. It translates to CASSWGPPGYNEQFF.

The J gene is TRBJ2-5, the V gene TRBV5-6; 13 nucleotides match TRBD2. In germline, CDR1 is SGHDT, CDR2 YYEEEE. The CDR3 is 16 amino acids. After removal of 4 bases from V and 5 bases from J, the junction contained 8 bases not matched to a gene. This chain's CDR3 is CASSPTSGGARETQYF. CDR3 nucleotide sequence: TGTGCCAGCAGCCCCACTAGCGGGGGGGCGCGGGAGACCCAGTACTTC.

This chain uses TRBV9 with TRBJ1-3; D might be TRBD1 (6 bases). The CDR3 totals 15 residues. V gave up 2 bases and J gave up 4 bases, with 13 bases separating them. Germline-derived CDR1 and CDR2 are SGDLS and YYNGEE. This CDR3 reads CASSVSGALGNTIYF. Here the CDR3 DNA reads TGTGCCAGCAGCGTGTCGGGGGCTTTAGGAAACACCATATATTTT.